The clone carrying this T cell receptor beta chain appeared a few times. As yet, its antigen is unknown. The sample belongs to a study of T cell repertoires in cytomegalovirus infection. Background on the study: Evidence of both CMV infection and a matching HLA type came from public TCR beta signatures. Whole-study results and caveats: HLA-C-restricted, CMV-specific TCR beta clonotypes were dominant ex vivo.

TCRdb re-derived calls from the reads in MiXCR, one entry per CDR3 protein. Here the sample spans some 940,000 distinct CDR3 sequences, about a third being singletons. Sequenced material: cultured CD8+ T cells from PBMCs, taken from culture after CMV antigen stimulation. This TCR derives from a human donor in good health (CMV status not recorded). Some clones in this sample may be carry-over from other donors' samples.

CDR3 sequence (DNA): TGTGCCAGCAGCCCGGGACAGTTAATCTCACCCCTCCACTTT. Amino acids: CASSPGQLISPLHF. V usage is TRBV7-8 and J usage is TRBJ1-6; 7 bases align to TRBD1. Germline V gene lookup returns CDR1 SGHVS and CDR2 FQNEAQ. The ends lost 5 bases at V and 10 bases at J; junction bases unmatched: 8. The CDR3 spans 14 residues.